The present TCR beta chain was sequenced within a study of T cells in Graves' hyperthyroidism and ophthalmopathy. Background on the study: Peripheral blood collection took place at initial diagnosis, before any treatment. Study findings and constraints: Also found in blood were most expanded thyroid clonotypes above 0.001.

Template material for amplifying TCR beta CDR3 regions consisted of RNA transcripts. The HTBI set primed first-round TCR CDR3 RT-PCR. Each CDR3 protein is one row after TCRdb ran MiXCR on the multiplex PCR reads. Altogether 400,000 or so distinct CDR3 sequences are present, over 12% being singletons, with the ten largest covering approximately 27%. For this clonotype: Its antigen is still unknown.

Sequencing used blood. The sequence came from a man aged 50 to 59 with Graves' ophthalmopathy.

The CDR3 DNA sequence: TGTGCCAGCAGCTTATCTACCCACTACGAGCAGTACTTC. This codes for CASSLSTHYEQYF. This chain joins TRBV11-3 and TRBJ2-7; unclear D gene. CDR1 and CDR2 (germline): SGHNT, YENEEA. Trimming removed 2 bases at V and 3 bases at J, with 8 bases between. The CDR3 consists of 13 residues.